What follows is one T cell receptor (beta chain) and its context. Libraries were prepared by immunoSEQ multiplex PCR; TCRdb keeps only in-frame clonotypes and omits some of them. The sample holds 100,000 or so clones; about 86% are singletons and the top ten take around 1.5%. Germline V gene sequence: CDR1 DFQATT, CDR2 SNEGSKA (reference sequence). The CDR3 runs 15 residues. J was trimmed by 0 bases and V by 6 bases; bases with no gene match: 5. This sample stems from a study of T cell responses to AZD1222 COVID-19 vaccine. The specimen was peripheral blood, collected on day 0 of AZD1222 vaccination. The chain uses TRBV20-1 and TRBJ2-6; 7 bases map to TRBD1. The sequence derives from an adult in good health. In nucleotides, the CDR3 is TGCAGTGCGAGTACAGGGGCCTCTGGGGCCAACGTCCTGACTTTC. Translating gives CSASTGASGANVLTF.